This T cell receptor beta chain was captured by sequencing in a study of blood T cell repertoires in COVID-19. Study at large: COVID-19 samples collected from the United States, Italy and Spain covered acute and convalescent phases.

In germline, CDR1 is LGHDT, CDR2 YNNKEL (reference sequence). Trimming left V 1 base short and J 1 base short, with 4 bases between. The CDR3 length is 13 residues. Authors' processing steps: Scientists estimated how many nucleated cells there were by amplifying reference gene primers. TCRdb's copy holds only in-frame clones and misses some; the assay was immunoSEQ multiplex PCR. V and J calls and clone size come straight from that table; D and trimming were deduced from the DNA. This sample carries fewer than 200,000 clones, 85% of them seen once, and the ten largest clones take just under 8.5%. Material for sequencing was peripheral blood. This rearrangement joins TRBV3-1 (or the pseudogene TRBV3-2) to TRBJ1-1; D call uncertain. The clonotype originates from a woman aged 55 to 70 with acute or convalescent COVID-19. CDR3 in DNA: TGTGCCAGCAGCCAAGTCCGGAACACTGAAGCTTTCTTT. Translating gives CASSQVRNTEAFF.